What follows are 23 T cell receptor beta chains derived from one specimen sequenced in a study of T cell repertoires in cytomegalovirus infection. TCRdb processed the reads anew with MiXCR; each CDR3 protein has one entry. This table holds roughly 140,000 distinct CDR3 sequences, around a quarter found once. Specimen: PBMCs. Receptors originate from a human donor in good health (CMV status not recorded). Some clones in this sample may be carry-over from other donors' samples.

This chain uses TRBV7-2 with TRBJ1-2; no firm D call. The germline gives CDR1 SGHTA, CDR2 FQGNSA. V was shortened by 1 base and J by 4 bases, with 7 bases between the two germline ends. The CDR3 sequence is 13 residues long. DNA for the CDR3: TGTGCCAGCAGCTTAGATGGAATCTATGGCTACACCTTC. It translates to CASSLDGIYGYTF.

This clonotype was counted at least ten times. The V gene is TRBV27, the J gene TRBJ2-3; no definite D call. CDR1 is MNHEY and CDR2 is SMNVEV in the germline V gene (reference sequence). The length of the CDR3 is 15 residues. Between the trimmed V and J ends, which lost 6 bases and 6 bases, there was a span of 19 bases. This CDR3 is CASRAASSGPDTQYF. The DNA for the CDR3 is TGTGCCAGCAGGGCAGCATCCTCGGGTCCTGATACGCAGTATTTT.

The rearrangement links TRBV7-3 to TRBJ2-1; no reliable D call. The CDR3 has 17 residues. CDR1 is SGHTA, CDR2 FQGTGA, per germline. V was shortened by 3 bases and J by 4 bases, with 19 bases between the two germline ends. CDR3 in DNA: TGTGCCAGCAGCTTGTCCCCTGTCGACCAATCATACAATGAGCAGTTCTTC. Its translation: CASSLSPVDQSYNEQFF.

This clonotype was observed at least ten times. The chain has TRBV7-9 and TRBJ1-2, with D possibly TRBD1 on 5 matching bases. V lost 5 bases to trimming and J lost 8 bases, with 21 bases between them. This CDR3 region has 15 residues. Germline lookup yields CDR1 SEHNR and CDR2 FQNEAQ (reference sequence). The CDR3 nucleotides read TGTGCCAGCAGCCACCGGGTTGGGACGGAGCACGGCTACACCTTC. It specifies CASSHRVGTEHGYTF.

Ten or more counts support this clonotype. The CDR3 reads CASSLMANTYEQYF. The CDR3 region has the DNA TGTGCCAGCAGTTTAATGGCAAATACCTACGAGCAGTACTTC. The chain is built from TRBV12-3 or TRBV12-4 and TRBJ2-7; D remains unclear. Trimming removed 2 bases from V and 2 bases from J, with 10 bases in between. This CDR3 contains 14 residues.

The gene calls are TRBV4-3 and TRBJ2-2; D not resolved. Germline assignment: CDR1 LGHNA and CDR2 YSLEER. The CDR3 loop spans 15 amino acids. V was shortened by 4 bases and J by 0 bases, with 9 bases between the two germline ends. CDR3 loop: CASSPSAANTGELFF. The CDR3 DNA follows: TGCGCCAGCAGCCCGTCGGCAGCGAACACCGGGGAGCTGTTTTTT.

Ten or more counts support this clonotype. V usage is TRBV7-2 and J usage is TRBJ2-7; no clear D. V lost 2 bases, J lost 3 bases, and 20 bases lay in between. Germline-derived CDR1 and CDR2 are SGHTA and FQGNSA. The CDR3 length is 17 residues. For the CDR3, the DNA is TGTGCCAGCAGCTTAACGGTGATATCTTCCGTGAACTACGAGCAGTACTTC. It yields the protein CASSLTVISSVNYEQYF.

The CDR3 DNA reads as TGTGCCAGCAGCTTACGGGGTCCAGGCAATGAGCAGTTCTTC. Translation gives CASSLRGPGNEQFF. This sequence joins TRBV7-3 and TRBJ2-1, with D possibly being TRBD2 (5 bases). Germline lookup yields CDR1 SGHTA and CDR2 FQGTGA. V was clipped by 2 bases and J by 6 bases, with 11 bases between them. This CDR3 spans 14 amino acids.

This clonotype has more than one count but fewer than ten. The CDR3 spells CASSISRSTGELFF. CDR3 DNA: TGTGCCAGTAGTATATCCAGAAGCACCGGGGAGCTGTTTTTT. The V gene is TRBV19, the J gene TRBJ2-2; no firm D call. V was clipped by 2 bases and J by 4 bases, with 8 bases between them. The germline V gene has CDR1 LNHDA and CDR2 SQIVND (reference sequence). The CDR3 contains 14 residues. Looking up the rest from reference TRBV19 and TRBJ2-2 gives the full variable domain: DGGITQSPKYLFRKEGQNVTLSCEQNLNHDAMYWYRQDPGQGLRLIYYSQIVNDFQKGDIAEGYSVSREKKESFPLTVTSAQKNPTAFYLCASSISRSTGELFFGEGSRLTVL.

The chain carries TRBV2 and TRBJ2-1; 12 bases align to TRBD2. V was clipped by 7 bases and J by 0 bases; unmatched bases: 10. This CDR3 comprises 18 residues. Per germline, CDR1 SNHLY and CDR2 FYNNEI. The CDR3 DNA reads TGTGCCAGCACCGGGACTAGCGGGCCCCAAGGCTCCTACAATGAGCAGTTCTTC. Protein: CASTGTSGPQGSYNEQFF.

This clonotype was observed a handful of times. The chain joins TRBV12-3 or TRBV12-4 to TRBJ1-1; D ambiguous. Trimming took 4 bases from V and 4 from J, leaving 13 bases between them. The CDR3 sequence is 14 residues long. The CDR3 DNA is TGTGCCAGCAGTTCCACCCGGAGATCCACTGAAGCTTTCTTT. It codes for CASSSTRRSTEAFF.

The chain couples TRBV6-5 to TRBJ2-2, with 10 bases that match TRBD1. Germline CDR1 reads MNHEY; CDR2 reads SVGAGI. CDR3 size: 16 residues. V shed 7 bases, J shed 7 bases, and the junction held 12 bases outside the gene matches. In DNA form, the CDR3 reads TGTGCCAGCACGACAGGGGGCCTCTTAGGAGGCGGGGAGCTGTTTTTT. Translating it yields CASTTGGLLGGGELFF.

This clonotype has a handful of counts. This chain connects TRBV2 to TRBJ2-7; D not certain. V was shortened by 7 bases and J by 9 bases, with 19 bases between the two germline ends. In germline, CDR1 is SNHLY, CDR2 FYNNEI. The CDR3 runs to 13 residues. The CDR3: CASTGGYYMGQYF. CDR3 in DNA: TGTGCCAGCACGGGTGGTTATTATATGGGGCAGTACTTC. The full variable domain, its missing parts supplied by reference TRBV2 and TRBJ2-7, is EPEVTQTPSHQVTQMGQEVILRCVPISNHLYFYWYRQILGQKVEFLVSFYNNEISEKSEIFDDQFSVERPDGSNFTLKIRSTKLEDSAMYFCASTGGYYMGQYFGPGTRLTVT.

V is TRBV20-1 and J is TRBJ2-7, with 12 positions matching TRBD2. Looked up from germline, CDR1 is DFQATT and CDR2 is SNEGSKA (reference sequence). This CDR3 contains 16 residues. After removal of 2 bases from V and 5 bases from J, the junction contained 10 bases not matched to a gene. As DNA, the CDR3 is TGCAGTGCTAGACCGGGACTAGCGGGTCATACCCACGAGCAGTACTTC. Translating it yields CSARPGLAGHTHEQYF.

The chain recombines TRBV29-1 with TRBJ2-1; 12 bases match TRBD2. Germline V gene sequence: CDR1 SQVTM, CDR2 ANQGSEA. The V gene end was trimmed by 5 bases and the J gene end by 4 bases; junction bases not matched to a gene: 3. CDR3 length: 14 residues. CDR3 in DNA: TGCAGCGTTAGGACTAGCGGGATTTACAATGAGCAGTTCTTC. This codes for CSVRTSGIYNEQFF.

This clonotype has ten or more counts. V is TRBV7-8 and J is TRBJ2-3; 12 positions match TRBD2. Germline V lookup: CDR1 SGHVS, CDR2 FQNEAQ. Losses at the gene ends were 5 bases for V and 5 bases for J; bases not matched to a gene: 17. CDR3 length equals 19 residues. The CDR3 loop reads CASSPSGTSGRRRGDTQYF. The CDR3 DNA reads as TGTGCCAGCAGCCCCTCCGGGACTAGCGGGCGCCGCCGAGGAGATACGCAGTATTTT.

This clonotype was seen only a few times. The J gene is TRBJ1-2, the V gene TRBV12-3 or TRBV12-4, with D unclear. The CDR3 has 13 residues. V gave up 5 bases and J gave up 4 bases, with 11 bases separating them. This CDR3 is CASSPRGAYGYTF. The CDR3 DNA reads TGTGCCAGCAGTCCCCGAGGAGCCTATGGCTACACCTTC.

This chain connects TRBV20-1 to TRBJ2-7; TRBD2 matches 12 bases. Germline CDR1 DFQATT, CDR2 SNEGSKA (reference sequence). Losses at the gene ends were 3 bases for V and 2 bases for J; bases not matched to a gene: 5. The CDR3 is 15 amino acids. CDR3 in amino acids: CSASLRTSGTYEQYF. In DNA form, the CDR3 reads TGCAGTGCTAGTCTGAGGACTAGCGGGACCTACGAGCAGTACTTC.

This clonotype was picked up many times. The V and J genes are TRBV4-1 and TRBJ2-3; 10 nucleotides match TRBD2. The ends lost 6 bases at V and 2 bases at J; junction bases unmatched: 8. This CDR3 spans 16 amino acids. From germline, CDR1 is MGHRA and CDR2 YSYEKL. The CDR3 DNA sequence: TGCGCCAGCAGATTCGGGCTAGCGGGGGCCACAGATACGCAGTATTTT. This gives the protein CASRFGLAGATDTQYF.

This clonotype was detected a few times. The J gene is TRBJ2-1, the V gene TRBV15, with no clear D. The CDR3 runs 15 residues. Germline V lookup: CDR1 LNHNV, CDR2 YYDKDF (reference sequence). The V end lost 0 bases, the J end lost 3 bases, and 9 bases lay between the germline ends. The DNA for the CDR3 is TGTGCCACCAGCAGAGAAAAGGGCTTCTACAATGAGCAGTTCTTC. Its protein product is CATSREKGFYNEQFF.

J is TRBJ2-1 and V is TRBV7-2; D not certain. The germline CDR1 and CDR2 sequences are SGHTA and FQGNSA. V gave up 1 base and J gave up 3 bases, with 13 bases separating them. The CDR3 is made up of 16 amino acids. CDR3 sequence (DNA): TGTGCCAGCAGCTTAGTAGGCGGATCGAACTACAATGAGCAGTTCTTC. Translating gives CASSLVGGSNYNEQFF.

The chain uses TRBV6-4 and TRBJ2-6; D remains ambiguous. CDR1 is MRHNA and CDR2 is SNTAGT in the germline V gene. Trimming pared 7 bases from V and 2 bases from J, leaving 3 bases between. This CDR3 is built from 12 residues. CDR3 sequence: CASTAGANVLTF. In DNA, the CDR3 is TGTGCCAGCACAGCTGGGGCCAACGTCCTGACTTTC.

CDR3 nucleotide sequence: TGTGCCAGCAGGTCCCTAGCGGGGGGTTCCTACAATGAGCAGTTCTTC. Translation gives CASRSLAGGSYNEQFF. The rearrangement uses TRBV12-3 or TRBV12-4 and TRBJ2-1; 11 bases are a match to TRBD2. The J segment lost 1 base and the V segment lost 6 bases, leaving 5 bases of the junction unmatched. The CDR3 runs to 16 residues.